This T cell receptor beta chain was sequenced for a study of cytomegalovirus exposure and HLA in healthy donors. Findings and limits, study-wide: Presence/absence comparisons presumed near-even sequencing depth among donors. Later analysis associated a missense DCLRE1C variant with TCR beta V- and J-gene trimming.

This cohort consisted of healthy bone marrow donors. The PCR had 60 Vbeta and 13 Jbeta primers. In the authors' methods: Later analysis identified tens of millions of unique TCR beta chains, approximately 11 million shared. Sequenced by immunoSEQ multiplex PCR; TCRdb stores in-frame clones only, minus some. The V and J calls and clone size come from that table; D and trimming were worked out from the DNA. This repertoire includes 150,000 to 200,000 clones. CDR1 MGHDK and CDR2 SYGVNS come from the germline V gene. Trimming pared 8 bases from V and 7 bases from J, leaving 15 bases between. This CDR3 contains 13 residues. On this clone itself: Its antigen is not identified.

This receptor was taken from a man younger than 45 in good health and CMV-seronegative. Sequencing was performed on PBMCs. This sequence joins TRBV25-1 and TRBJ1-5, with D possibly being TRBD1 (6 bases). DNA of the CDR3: TGTGCCAGCGCACTTACAGGGAACCAGCCCCAGCATTTT. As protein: CASALTGNQPQHF. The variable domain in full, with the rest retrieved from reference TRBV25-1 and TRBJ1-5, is EADIYQTPRYLVIGTGKKITLECSQTMGHDKMYWYQQDPGMELHLIHYSYGVNSTEKGDLSSESTVSRIRTEHFPLTLESARPSHTSQYLCASALTGNQPQHFGDGTRLSIL.